A single sample is the source of the 2 T cell receptor beta chains below, sequenced in a study of blood T cell repertoires in COVID-19. Generated by immunoSEQ multiplex PCR, the TCRdb table keeps only in-frame clones and is missing some. Here the sample spans some 250,000 clones, around 89% being singletons. The sequenced material came from PBMCs or T cells enriched from blood (not recorded which). These receptors all stem from a man aged 35 to 55 who had recovered from COVID-19.

CDR3 protein: CASRRTLVSASETQYF. CDR3 nucleotides: TGTGCCAGCAGACGGACTTTGGTTTCAGCGTCGGAGACCCAGTACTTC. The chain links TRBV11-2 to TRBJ2-5; D might be TRBD2 (5 bases). CDR1 is SGHAT and CDR2 is FQNNGV in the germline V gene. The CDR3 covers 16 residues. V shed 6 bases and J shed 5 bases, with 22 bases lying between them. The full variable domain, its missing parts supplied by reference TRBV11-2 and TRBJ2-5, is EAGVAQSPRYKIIEKRQSVAFWCNPISGHATLYWYQQILGQGPKLLIQFQNNGVVDDSQLPKDRFSAERLKGVDSTLKIQPAKLEDSAVYLCASRRTLVSASETQYFGPGTRLLVL.

The chain combines TRBV5-1 with TRBJ1-1; D remains ambiguous. V lost 0 bases to trimming and J lost 0 bases, with 6 bases between them. The CDR3 length is 14 residues. CDR1 and CDR2 from the germline V gene are SGHRS and YFSETQ. DNA for the CDR3: TGCGCCAGCAGCTTGGTTCCTCTGAACACTGAAGCTTTCTTT. This sequence encodes CASSLVPLNTEAFF.